Below are 18 T cell receptor beta chains sequenced from a single sample in a study of shared clonotypes between healthy human individuals. The assay was immunoSEQ multiplex PCR, and TCRdb's table has in-frame clones only and misses some. The table shows 2.5 million or so clones, with around nine tenths occurring only once. Material for sequencing was naive CD4+ T cells sorted from blood. Subset specified: CD45RA+ positively selected. The receptors shown here come from a man aged 18 to 30 in good health.

This clone came up a few times. The chain combines TRBV10-3 with TRBJ1-1; D remains unclear. With 4 bases removed from V and 1 base from J, the gap between germline ends came to 4 bases. Germline V lookup: CDR1 ENHRY, CDR2 SYGVKD. CDR3 length equals 12 residues. The CDR3 spells CAISVTNTEAFF. Written as DNA, the CDR3 is TGTGCCATCAGTGTGACGAACACTGAAGCTTTCTTT.

A single count supports this clone. The chain is built from TRBV4-3 and TRBJ1-1; 7 bases are a match to TRBD1. V lost 0 bases to trimming and J lost 5 bases; unmatched junction nucleotides: 6. This CDR3 has 15 amino acids. CDR1 is LGHNA, CDR2 YSLEER, per germline. The CDR3 loop reads CASSQDTGASTEAFF. The CDR3 coding sequence is TGCGCCAGCAGCCAAGATACAGGGGCAAGTACTGAAGCTTTCTTT.

The CDR3 protein is CASRTRGNGEKLFF. The DNA of the CDR3 is TGTGCCAGCAGGACCAGGGGCAACGGTGAAAAACTGTTTTTT. The chain has TRBV2 and TRBJ1-4; D may be TRBD1 (6 bases). The V gene lost 6 bases and the J gene lost 7 bases, with 15 bases spanning the gap. Germline loops: CDR1 SNHLY, CDR2 FYNNEI. The CDR3 is 14 residues long.

Details on this clone: This specimen includes other DNA sequences encoding the same CDR3. CDR3 amino acids: CASSELSYEQYF. The CDR3 nucleotides are TGTGCCAGCAGTGAACTATCTTACGAGCAGTACTTC. The chain links TRBV6-1 to TRBJ2-7; D uncertain. Deletions cut 2 bases from V and 4 bases from J, with 6 bases between. The CDR3 is 12 residues long. CDR1 is MNHNS and CDR2 is SASEGT in the germline V gene.

The chain couples TRBV28 to TRBJ1-4; 8 nucleotides match TRBD1. J gave up 7 bases and V 7 bases, and 17 bases lay outside the gene matches. Germline-derived CDR1 and CDR2 are MDHEN and SYDVKM. CDR3 length: 17 residues. The CDR3 sequence is CASTATGGGQGVEKLFF. The CDR3 DNA reads as TGTGCCAGCACCGCCACTGGGGGAGGACAGGGAGTTGAAAAACTGTTTTTT.

V usage is TRBV5-1 and J usage is TRBJ2-1; 9 bases are a match to TRBD2. The CDR3 runs to 16 residues. J lost 8 bases, V lost 0 bases, and 9 bases had no gene match. Germline assignment: CDR1 SGHRS and CDR2 YFSETQ. In DNA, the CDR3 is TGCGCCAGCAGCTTGGAGCCAGCGGGGGGCGGTGATGAGCAGTTCTTC. This codes for CASSLEPAGGGDEQFF.

This clone was counted once. The chain combines TRBV18 with TRBJ1-3; no firm D call. V was trimmed by 4 bases and J by 0 bases, leaving 7 bases between them. CDR1 is KGHSH, CDR2 LQKENI, per germline. This CDR3 comprises 14 residues. CDR3 DNA sequence: TGTGCCAGCTCACTCCAGAGCTCTGGAAACACCATATATTTT. Its protein is CASSLQSSGNTIYF. Variable domain in full (rest from reference TRBV18 and TRBJ1-3): NAGVMQNPRHLVRRRGQEARLRCSPMKGHSHVYWYRQLPEEGLKFMVYLQKENIIDESGMPKERFSAEFPKEGPSILRIQQVVRGDSAAYFCASSLQSSGNTIYFGEGSWLTVV.

The gene calls are TRBV7-9 and TRBJ2-7; TRBD2 matches at 8 bases. After removal of 7 bases from V and 4 bases from J, the junction contained 9 bases not matched to a gene. Germline-derived CDR1 and CDR2 are SEHNR and FQNEAQ (reference sequence). This CDR3 comprises 14 residues. The CDR3 loop reads CASTLSGGPYEQYF. For the CDR3, the DNA is TGTGCCAGCACCTTGAGCGGGGGCCCTTACGAGCAGTACTTC.

The chain links TRBV27 to TRBJ1-5; D remains ambiguous. The ends were cut back, 7 bases at V and 0 bases at J, with 10 bases in the middle. Germline assignment: CDR1 MNHEY and CDR2 SMNVEV (reference sequence). The length of the CDR3 is 14 residues. DNA for the CDR3: TGTGCCAGCAAGCGGGTAGATAGCAATCAGCCCCAGCATTTT. It translates to CASKRVDSNQPQHF.

The chain combines TRBV30 with TRBJ2-1, with 14 bases lining up with TRBD2. The CDR3 extends over 16 amino acids. The germline V gene has CDR1 GTSNPN and CDR2 SVGIG (reference sequence). V dropped 2 bases and J dropped 4; count of bases not matched to a gene: 4. CDR3 sequence (DNA): TGTGCCTGGAGTCGACTAGCGGGGGGGGAGTACAATGAGCAGTTCTTC. It translates to CAWSRLAGGEYNEQFF.

V is TRBV19 and J is TRBJ2-3; D remains unclear. The CDR3 has 14 amino acids. Germline values: CDR1 LNHDA, CDR2 SQIVND (reference sequence). V was clipped by 0 bases and J by 2 bases, with 6 bases between them. CDR3 sequence reads: CASSIDLDTDTQYF. In DNA, the CDR3 is TGTGCCAGTAGTATAGATCTTGACACAGATACGCAGTATTTT.

The CDR3 here is CASSEGTIQETQYF. CDR3 nucleotide sequence: TGCGCCAGCAGCGAAGGGACAATCCAAGAGACCCAGTACTTC. This chain uses TRBV5-1 with TRBJ2-5; a possible D gene is TRBD1 (6 bases). The CDR3 consists of 14 residues. Deletions cut 4 bases from V and 1 base from J, with 11 bases between. Per germline, CDR1 SGHRS and CDR2 YFSETQ.

The chain is built from TRBV7-6 and TRBJ2-3, with TRBD2 matching over 8 bases. The CDR3 consists of 16 residues. The J segment lost 3 bases and the V segment lost 2 bases, leaving 7 bases of the junction unmatched. The germline V gene encodes CDR1 SGHVS and CDR2 FNYEAQ. CDR3: CASSLIPAGVTDTQYF. The DNA of the CDR3 is TGTGCCAGCAGCTTAATTCCAGCGGGAGTAACAGATACGCAGTATTTT.

The chain is built from TRBV27 and TRBJ1-2, with D tentatively TRBD1 (6 bases). The germline CDR1 and CDR2 sequences are MNHEY and SMNVEV (reference sequence). The CDR3 spans 15 residues. The V and J ends lost 6 bases and 4 bases respectively, with 18 bases between them. CDR3 protein: CASSPADRWVYGYTF. In nucleotides, the CDR3 is TGTGCCAGCAGCCCGGCCGACAGGTGGGTCTATGGCTACACCTTC.

This rearrangement joins TRBV15 to TRBJ2-5; D may correspond to TRBD1 or TRBD2 (5 bases each). The J call may be in error: the DNA end matches TRBJ2-7 better. This CDR3 has 14 amino acids. Germline V gene data show CDR1 as LNHNV and CDR2 as YYDKDF (reference sequence). In DNA form, the CDR3 reads TGTGCCACCAGCGGGACGAAAAACTCCTACGAGCAGTACTTC. Protein product: CATSGTKNSYEQYF.

V is TRBV2 and J is TRBJ2-5; D might be TRBD1 (6 bases). The CDR3 covers 15 residues. Germline V gives CDR1 SNHLY, CDR2 FYNNEI. Trimming pared 6 bases from V and 4 bases from J, leaving 18 bases between. This CDR3 reads CASRGVQGGGETQYF. Written as DNA, the CDR3 is TGTGCCAGCAGAGGTGTACAGGGTGGGGGAGAGACCCAGTACTTC.

This clone was seen a few times. This same CDR3 is encoded by further DNA sequences in the sample. The chain is built from TRBV18 and TRBJ2-2, with no clear D. The CDR3 consists of 12 residues. V lost 3 bases, J lost 3 bases, and 2 bases lay in between. The germline gives CDR1 KGHSH, CDR2 LQKENI. In DNA form, the CDR3 reads TGTGCCAGCTCACCGGACACCGGGGAGCTGTTTTTT. Its translation is CASSPDTGELFF. The entire variable domain, with the rest obtained from reference TRBV18 and TRBJ2-2, is as follows: NAGVMQNPRHLVRRRGQEARLRCSPMKGHSHVYWYRQLPEEGLKFMVYLQKENIIDESGMPKERFSAEFPKEGPSILRIQQVVRGDSAAYFCASSPDTGELFFGEGSRLTVL.

V is TRBV7-9 and J is TRBJ1-1; no definite D call. The CDR3 runs to 13 residues. Per the germline V gene, CDR1 is SEHNR and CDR2 is FQNEAQ (reference sequence). The V end lost 4 bases, the J end lost 6 bases, and 12 bases lay between the germline ends. The CDR3 DNA reads as TGTGCCAGCAGCTCTCGCCCGGGGTCTGAAGCTTTCTTT. It specifies CASSSRPGSEAFF.